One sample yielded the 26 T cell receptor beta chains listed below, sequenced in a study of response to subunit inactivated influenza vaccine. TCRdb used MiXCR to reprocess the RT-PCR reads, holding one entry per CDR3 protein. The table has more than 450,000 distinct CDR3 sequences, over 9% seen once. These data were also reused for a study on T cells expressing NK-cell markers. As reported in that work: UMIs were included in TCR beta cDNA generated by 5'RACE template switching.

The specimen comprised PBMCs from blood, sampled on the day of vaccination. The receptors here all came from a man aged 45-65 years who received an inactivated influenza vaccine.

CDR3 DNA: TGCAGTGCCCTGGCCTCTGGCCGGAGCCATGAGCAGTTCTTC. It yields the protein CSALASGRSHEQFF. The chain carries TRBV20-1 and TRBJ2-1; D is unclear. Germline V gives CDR1 DFQATT, CDR2 SNEGSKA (reference sequence). This CDR3 is 14 amino acids long. Trimming stripped 6 bases from V and 8 bases from J, with 20 bases between.

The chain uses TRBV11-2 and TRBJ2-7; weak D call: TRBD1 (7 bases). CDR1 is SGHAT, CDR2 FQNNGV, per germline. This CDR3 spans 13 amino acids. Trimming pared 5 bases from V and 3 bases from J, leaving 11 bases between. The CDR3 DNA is TGTGCCAGCAGCGACAGGGAGGTCTACGAGCAGTACTTC. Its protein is CASSDREVYEQYF.

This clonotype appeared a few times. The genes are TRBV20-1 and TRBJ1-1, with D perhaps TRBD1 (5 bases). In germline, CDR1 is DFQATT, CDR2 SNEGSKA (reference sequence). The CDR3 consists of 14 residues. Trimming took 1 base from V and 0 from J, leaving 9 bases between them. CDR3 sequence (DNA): TGCAGTGCTAGAGGGGGCACAATGAACACTGAAGCTTTCTTT. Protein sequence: CSARGGTMNTEAFF.

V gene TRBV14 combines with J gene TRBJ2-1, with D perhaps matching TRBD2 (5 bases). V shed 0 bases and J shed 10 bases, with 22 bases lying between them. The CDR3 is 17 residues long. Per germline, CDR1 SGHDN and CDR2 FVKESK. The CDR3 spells CASSQDWRTGSTTEQFF. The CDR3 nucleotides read TGTGCCAGCAGCCAAGATTGGAGGACGGGGTCGACAACGGAGCAGTTCTTC.

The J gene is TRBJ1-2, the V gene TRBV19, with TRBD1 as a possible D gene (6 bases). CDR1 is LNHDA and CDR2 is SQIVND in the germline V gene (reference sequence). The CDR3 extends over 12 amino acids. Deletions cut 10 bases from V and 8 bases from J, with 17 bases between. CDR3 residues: CATNPSGDGYTF. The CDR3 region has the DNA TGTGCCACCAATCCCTCAGGGGACGGCTACACCTTC.

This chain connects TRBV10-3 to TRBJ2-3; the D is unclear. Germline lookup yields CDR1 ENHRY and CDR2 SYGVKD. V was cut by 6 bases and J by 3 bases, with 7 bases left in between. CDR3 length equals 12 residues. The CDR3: CAISQETDTQYF. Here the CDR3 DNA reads TGTGCCATCAGCCAAGAAACAGATACGCAGTATTTT.

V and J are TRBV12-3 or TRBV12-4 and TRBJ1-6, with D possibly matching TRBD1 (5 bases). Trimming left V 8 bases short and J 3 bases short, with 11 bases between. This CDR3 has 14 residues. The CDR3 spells CASPGGYYNSPLHF. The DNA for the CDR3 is TGTGCCAGCCCCGGGGGTTACTATAATTCACCCCTCCACTTT.

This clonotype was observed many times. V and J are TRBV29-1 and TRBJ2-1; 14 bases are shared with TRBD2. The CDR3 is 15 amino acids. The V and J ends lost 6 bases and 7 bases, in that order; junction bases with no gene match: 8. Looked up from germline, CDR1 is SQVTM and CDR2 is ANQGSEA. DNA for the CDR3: TGCAGCGTAGCCCCGGGACTAGCGGGAGTTAATGAGCAGTTCTTC. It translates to CSVAPGLAGVNEQFF.

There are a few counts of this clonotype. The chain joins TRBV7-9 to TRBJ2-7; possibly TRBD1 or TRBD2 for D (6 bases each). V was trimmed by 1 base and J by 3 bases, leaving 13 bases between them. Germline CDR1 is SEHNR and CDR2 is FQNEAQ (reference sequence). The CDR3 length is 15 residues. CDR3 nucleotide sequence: TGTGCCAGCAGCTTAGGCTACGGGGGCCGCTACGAGCAGTACTTC. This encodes CASSLGYGGRYEQYF.

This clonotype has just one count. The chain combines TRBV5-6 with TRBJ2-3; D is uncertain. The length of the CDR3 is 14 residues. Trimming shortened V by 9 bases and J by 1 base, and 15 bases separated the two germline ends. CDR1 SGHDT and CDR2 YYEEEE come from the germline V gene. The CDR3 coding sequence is TGTGCCATGAGCCCCGGGTTCGGCACAGATACGCAGTATTTT. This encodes CAMSPGFGTDTQYF.

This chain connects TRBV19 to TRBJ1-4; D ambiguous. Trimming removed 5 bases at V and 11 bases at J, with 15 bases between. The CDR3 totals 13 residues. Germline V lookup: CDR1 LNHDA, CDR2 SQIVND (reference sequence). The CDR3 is CASSPPRRRKLFF. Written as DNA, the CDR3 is TGTGCCAGTAGTCCTCCCCGCAGACGGAAACTGTTTTTT.

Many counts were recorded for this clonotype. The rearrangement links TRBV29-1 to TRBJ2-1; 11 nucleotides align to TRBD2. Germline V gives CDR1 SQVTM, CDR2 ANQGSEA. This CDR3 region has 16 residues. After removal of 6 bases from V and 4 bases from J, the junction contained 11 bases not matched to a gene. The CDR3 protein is CSVDSGRALLYNEQFF. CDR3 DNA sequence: TGCAGCGTAGATAGCGGGAGGGCCTTGTTATACAATGAGCAGTTCTTC.

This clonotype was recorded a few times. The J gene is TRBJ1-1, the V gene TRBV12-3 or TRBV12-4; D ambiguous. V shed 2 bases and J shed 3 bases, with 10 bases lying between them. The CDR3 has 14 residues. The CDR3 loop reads CASSLFGGHTEAFF. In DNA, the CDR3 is TGTGCCAGCAGTTTATTTGGAGGGCACACTGAAGCTTTCTTT.

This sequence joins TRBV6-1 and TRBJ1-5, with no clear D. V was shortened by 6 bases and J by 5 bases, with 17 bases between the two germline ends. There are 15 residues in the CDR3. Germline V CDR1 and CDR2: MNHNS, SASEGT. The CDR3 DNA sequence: TGTGCCAGCAGCCCAGGTGAGCTTCCATATCAGCCCCAGCATTTT. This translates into CASSPGELPYQPQHF.

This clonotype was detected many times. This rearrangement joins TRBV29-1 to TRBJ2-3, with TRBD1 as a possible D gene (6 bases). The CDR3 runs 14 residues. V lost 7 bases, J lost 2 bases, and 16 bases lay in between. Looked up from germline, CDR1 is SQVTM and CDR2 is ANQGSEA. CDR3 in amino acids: CSAGTNRYTDTQYF. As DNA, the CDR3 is TGCAGCGCCGGGACAAATAGATACACAGATACGCAGTATTTT.

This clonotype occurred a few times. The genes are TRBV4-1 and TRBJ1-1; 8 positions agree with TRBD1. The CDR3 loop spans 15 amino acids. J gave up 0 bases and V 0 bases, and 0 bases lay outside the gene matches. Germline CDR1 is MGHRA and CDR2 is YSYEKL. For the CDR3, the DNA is TGCGCCAGCAGCCAAGAGGACAGGGTGAACACTGAAGCTTTCTTT. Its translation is CASSQEDRVNTEAFF.

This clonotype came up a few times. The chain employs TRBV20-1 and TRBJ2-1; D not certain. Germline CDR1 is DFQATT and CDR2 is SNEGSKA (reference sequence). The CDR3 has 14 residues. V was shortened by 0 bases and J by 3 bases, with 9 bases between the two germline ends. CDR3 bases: TGCAGTGCTAGAGAGCGTCAGGTCTACAATGAGCAGTTCTTC. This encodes CSARERQVYNEQFF.

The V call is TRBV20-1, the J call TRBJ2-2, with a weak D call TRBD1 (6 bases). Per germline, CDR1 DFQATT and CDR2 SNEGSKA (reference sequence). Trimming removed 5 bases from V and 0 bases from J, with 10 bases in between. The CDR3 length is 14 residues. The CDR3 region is CSAGTSSNTGELFF. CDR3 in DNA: TGCAGTGCTGGGACAAGCTCGAACACCGGGGAGCTGTTTTTT.

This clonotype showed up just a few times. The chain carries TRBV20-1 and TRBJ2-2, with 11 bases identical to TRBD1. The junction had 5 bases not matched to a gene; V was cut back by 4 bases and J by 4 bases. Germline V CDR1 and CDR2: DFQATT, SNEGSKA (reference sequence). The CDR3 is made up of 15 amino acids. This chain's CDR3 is CSAMGTGGSTGELFF. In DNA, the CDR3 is TGCAGTGCTATGGGGACAGGGGGAAGCACCGGGGAGCTGTTTTTT.

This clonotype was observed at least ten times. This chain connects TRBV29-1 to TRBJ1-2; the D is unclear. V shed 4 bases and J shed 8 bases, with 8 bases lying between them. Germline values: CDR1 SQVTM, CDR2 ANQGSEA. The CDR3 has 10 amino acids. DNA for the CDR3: TGCAGCGTTGGACCGGACGGCTACACCTTC. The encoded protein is CSVGPDGYTF.

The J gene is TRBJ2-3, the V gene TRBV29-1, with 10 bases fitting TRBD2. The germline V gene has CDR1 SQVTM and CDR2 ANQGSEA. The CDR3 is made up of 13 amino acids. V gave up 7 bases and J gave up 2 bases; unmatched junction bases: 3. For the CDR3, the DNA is TGCAGCGGGACTAGCGGTTCCACAGATACGCAGTATTTT. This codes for CSGTSGSTDTQYF.

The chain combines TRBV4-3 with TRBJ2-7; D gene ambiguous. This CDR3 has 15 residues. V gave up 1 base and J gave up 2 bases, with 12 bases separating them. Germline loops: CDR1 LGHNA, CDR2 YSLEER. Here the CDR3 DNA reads TGCGCCAGCAGCCAAGGAGGTCAGCCGACCTACGAGCAGTACTTC. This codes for CASSQGGQPTYEQYF.

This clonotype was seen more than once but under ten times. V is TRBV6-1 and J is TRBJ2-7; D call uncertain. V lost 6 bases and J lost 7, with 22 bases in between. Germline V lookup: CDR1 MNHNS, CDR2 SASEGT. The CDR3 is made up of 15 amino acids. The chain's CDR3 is CASRAGFLQFTEQYF. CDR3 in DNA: TGTGCCAGCAGGGCAGGTTTCCTCCAATTTACGGAGCAGTACTTC.

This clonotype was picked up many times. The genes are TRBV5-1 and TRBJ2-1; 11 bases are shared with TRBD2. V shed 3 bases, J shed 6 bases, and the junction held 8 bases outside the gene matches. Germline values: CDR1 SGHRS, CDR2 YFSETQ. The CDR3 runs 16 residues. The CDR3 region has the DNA TGCGCCAGCAGCTGGAAAACTAGCGGGAGTTTCAATGAGCAGTTCTTC. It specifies CASSWKTSGSFNEQFF. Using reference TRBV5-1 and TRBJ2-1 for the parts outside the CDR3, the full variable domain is KAGVTQTPRYLIKTRGQQVTLSCSPISGHRSVSWYQQTPGQGLQFLFEYFSETQRNKGNFPGRFSGRQFSNSRSEMNVSTLELGDSALYLCASSWKTSGSFNEQFFGPGTRLTVL.

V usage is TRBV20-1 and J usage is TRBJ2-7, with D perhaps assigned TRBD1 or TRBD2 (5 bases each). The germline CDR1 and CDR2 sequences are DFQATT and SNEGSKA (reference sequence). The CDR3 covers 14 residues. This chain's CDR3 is CSARDIGASYEQYF. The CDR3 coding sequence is TGCAGCGCCCGGGATATAGGGGCCTCCTACGAGCAGTACTTC.

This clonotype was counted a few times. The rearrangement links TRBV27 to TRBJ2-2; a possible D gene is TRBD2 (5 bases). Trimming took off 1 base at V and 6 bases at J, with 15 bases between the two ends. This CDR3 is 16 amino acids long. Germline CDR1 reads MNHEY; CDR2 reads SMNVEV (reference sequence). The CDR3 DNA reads TGTGCCAGCAGTTTATGGGCCTCCCCGGGGTCCGGGGAGCTGTTTTTT. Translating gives CASSLWASPGSGELFF.